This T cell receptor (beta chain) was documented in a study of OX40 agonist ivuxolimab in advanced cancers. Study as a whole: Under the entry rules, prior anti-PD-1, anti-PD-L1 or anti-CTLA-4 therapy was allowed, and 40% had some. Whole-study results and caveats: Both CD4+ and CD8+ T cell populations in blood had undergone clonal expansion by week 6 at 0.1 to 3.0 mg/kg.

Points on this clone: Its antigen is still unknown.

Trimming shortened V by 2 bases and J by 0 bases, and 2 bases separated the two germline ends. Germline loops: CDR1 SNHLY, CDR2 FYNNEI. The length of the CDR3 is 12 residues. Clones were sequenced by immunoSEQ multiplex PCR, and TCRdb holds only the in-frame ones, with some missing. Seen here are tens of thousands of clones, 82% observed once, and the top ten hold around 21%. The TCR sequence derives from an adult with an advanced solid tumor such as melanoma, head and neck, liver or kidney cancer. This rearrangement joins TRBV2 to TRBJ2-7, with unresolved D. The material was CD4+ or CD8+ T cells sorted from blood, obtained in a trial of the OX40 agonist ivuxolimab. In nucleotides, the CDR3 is TGTGCCAGCAGTGAATACTCCTACGAGCAGTACTTC. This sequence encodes CASSEYSYEQYF. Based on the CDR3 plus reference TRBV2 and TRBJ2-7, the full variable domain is EPEVTQTPSHQVTQMGQEVILRCVPISNHLYFYWYRQILGQKVEFLVSFYNNEISEKSEIFDDQFSVERPDGSNFTLKIRSTKLEDSAMYFCASSEYSYEQYFGPGTRLTVT.